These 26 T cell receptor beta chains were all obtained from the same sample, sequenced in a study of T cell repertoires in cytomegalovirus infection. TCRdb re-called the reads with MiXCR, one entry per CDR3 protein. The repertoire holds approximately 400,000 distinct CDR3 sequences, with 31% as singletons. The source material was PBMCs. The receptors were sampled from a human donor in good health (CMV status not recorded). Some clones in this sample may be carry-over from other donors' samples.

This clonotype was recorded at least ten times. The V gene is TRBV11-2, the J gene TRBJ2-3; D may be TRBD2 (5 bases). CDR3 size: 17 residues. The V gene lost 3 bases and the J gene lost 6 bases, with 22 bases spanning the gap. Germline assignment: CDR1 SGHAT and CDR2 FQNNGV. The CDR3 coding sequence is TGTGCCAGCAGCTTCCTCCAAGGAGCGGACTCGGCGGATACGCAGTATTTT. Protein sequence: CASSFLQGADSADTQYF.

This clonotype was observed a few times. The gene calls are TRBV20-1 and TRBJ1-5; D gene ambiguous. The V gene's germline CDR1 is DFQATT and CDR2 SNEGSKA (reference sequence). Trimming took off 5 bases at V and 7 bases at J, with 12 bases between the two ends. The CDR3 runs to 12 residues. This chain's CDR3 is CSAGRQEQPQHF. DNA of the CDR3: TGCAGTGCTGGACGTCAAGAACAGCCCCAGCATTTT.

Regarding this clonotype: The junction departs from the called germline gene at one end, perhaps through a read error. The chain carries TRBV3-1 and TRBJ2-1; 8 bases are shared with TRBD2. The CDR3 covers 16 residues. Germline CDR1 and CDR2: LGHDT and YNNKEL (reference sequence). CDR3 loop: CASSLRGGGSYNEQFF. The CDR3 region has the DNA TGTGCCAGTAGCCTCCGGGGGGGGGGCTCCTACAATGAGCAGTTCTTC.

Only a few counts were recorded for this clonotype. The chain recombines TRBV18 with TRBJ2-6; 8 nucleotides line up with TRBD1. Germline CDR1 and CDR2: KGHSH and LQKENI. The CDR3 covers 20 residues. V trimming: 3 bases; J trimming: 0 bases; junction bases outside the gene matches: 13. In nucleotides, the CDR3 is TGTGCCAGCTCACCTCCGGTTCGGACAGGGTCCACCTCTGGGGCCAACGTCCTGACTTTC. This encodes CASSPPVRTGSTSGANVLTF.

CDR3 in DNA: TGTGCCAGCAGCGAACACAGGTCACCTAACTATGGCTACACCTTC. Translation: CASSEHRSPNYGYTF. This rearrangement joins TRBV9 to TRBJ1-2, with D maybe TRBD1 (5 bases). Germline lookup yields CDR1 SGDLS and CDR2 YYNGEE. With 3 bases removed from V and 0 bases from J, the gap between germline ends came to 12 bases. The CDR3 spans 15 residues.

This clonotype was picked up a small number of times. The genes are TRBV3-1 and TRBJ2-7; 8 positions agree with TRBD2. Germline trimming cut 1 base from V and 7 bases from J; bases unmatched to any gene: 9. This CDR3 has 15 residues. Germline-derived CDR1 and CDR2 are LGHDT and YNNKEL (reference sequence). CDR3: CASSQGGGPLREQYF. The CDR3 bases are TGTGCCAGCAGCCAAGGCGGGGGGCCCCTCCGGGAGCAGTACTTC.

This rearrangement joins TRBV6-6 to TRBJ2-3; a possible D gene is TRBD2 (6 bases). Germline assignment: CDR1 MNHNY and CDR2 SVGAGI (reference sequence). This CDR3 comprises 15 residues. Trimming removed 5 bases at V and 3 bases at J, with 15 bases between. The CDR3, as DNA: TGTGCCAGCAGTCTACAGACTAGAGGAACAGATACGCAGTATTTT. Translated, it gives CASSLQTRGTDTQYF.

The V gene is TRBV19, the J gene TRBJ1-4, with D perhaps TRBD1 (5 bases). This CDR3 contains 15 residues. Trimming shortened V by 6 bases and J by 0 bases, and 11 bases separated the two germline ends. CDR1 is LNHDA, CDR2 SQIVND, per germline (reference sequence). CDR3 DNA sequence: TGTGCCAGTAGGACCGACAGAGCAACTAATGAAAAACTGTTTTTT. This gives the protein CASRTDRATNEKLFF.

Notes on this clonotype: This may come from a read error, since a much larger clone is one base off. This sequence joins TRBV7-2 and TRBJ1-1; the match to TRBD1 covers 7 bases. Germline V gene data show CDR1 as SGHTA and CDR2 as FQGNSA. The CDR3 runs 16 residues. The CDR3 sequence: CASSFSRPDRNSEAFF. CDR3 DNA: TGTGCCAGCAGCTTTTCTCGTCCGGACAGGAACTCTGAAGCTTTCTTT.

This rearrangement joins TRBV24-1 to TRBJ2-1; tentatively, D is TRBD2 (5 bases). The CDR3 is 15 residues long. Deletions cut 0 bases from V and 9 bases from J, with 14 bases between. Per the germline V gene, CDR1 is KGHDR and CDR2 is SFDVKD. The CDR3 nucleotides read TGTGCCACCAGTGATTTGGCTAGCCCATTCGGTGAGCAGTTCTTC. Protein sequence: CATSDLASPFGEQFF.

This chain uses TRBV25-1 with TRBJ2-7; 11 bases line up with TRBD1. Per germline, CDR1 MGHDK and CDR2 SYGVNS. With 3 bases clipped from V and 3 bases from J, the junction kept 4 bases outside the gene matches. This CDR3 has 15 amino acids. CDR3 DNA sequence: TGTGCCAGCAGTGATTCCGGGACAGGGGGCTACGAGCAGTACTTC. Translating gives CASSDSGTGGYEQYF.

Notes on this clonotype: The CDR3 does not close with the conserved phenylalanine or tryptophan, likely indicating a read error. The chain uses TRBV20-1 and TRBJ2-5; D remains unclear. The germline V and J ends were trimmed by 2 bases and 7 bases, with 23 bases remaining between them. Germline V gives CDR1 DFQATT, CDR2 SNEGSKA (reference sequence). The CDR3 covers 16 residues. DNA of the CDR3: TGCAGTGCTAGACAAACTGGACGTCCCACCCAAAGGACCCAGTACTTA. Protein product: CSARQTGRPTQRTQYL.

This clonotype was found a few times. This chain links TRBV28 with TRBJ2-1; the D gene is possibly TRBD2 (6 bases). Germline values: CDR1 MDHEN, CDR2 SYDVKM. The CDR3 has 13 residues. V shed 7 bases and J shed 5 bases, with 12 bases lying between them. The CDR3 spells CASIRGTDNEQFF. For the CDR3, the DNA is TGTGCCAGCATACGGGGGACCGACAATGAGCAGTTCTTC. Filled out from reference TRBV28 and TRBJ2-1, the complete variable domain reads DVKVTQSSRYLVKRTGEKVFLECVQDMDHENMFWYRQDPGLGLRLIYFSYDVKMKEKGDIPEGYSVSREKKERFSLILESASTNQTSMYLCASIRGTDNEQFFGPGTRLTVL.

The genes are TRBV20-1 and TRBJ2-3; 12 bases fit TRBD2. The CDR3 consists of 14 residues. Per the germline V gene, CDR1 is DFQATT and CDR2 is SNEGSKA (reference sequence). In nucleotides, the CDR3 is TGCTCCCGCCGACTAGCGGGGGGCACAGATACGCAGTATTTT. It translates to CSRRLAGGTDTQYF.

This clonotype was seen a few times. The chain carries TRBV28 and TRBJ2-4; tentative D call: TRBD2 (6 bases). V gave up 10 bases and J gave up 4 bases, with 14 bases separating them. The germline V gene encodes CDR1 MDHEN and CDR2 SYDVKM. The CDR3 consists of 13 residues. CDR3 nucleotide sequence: TGTGCCACCGGGGGACCGATAAAAAACATTCAGTACTTC. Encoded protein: CATGGPIKNIQYF.

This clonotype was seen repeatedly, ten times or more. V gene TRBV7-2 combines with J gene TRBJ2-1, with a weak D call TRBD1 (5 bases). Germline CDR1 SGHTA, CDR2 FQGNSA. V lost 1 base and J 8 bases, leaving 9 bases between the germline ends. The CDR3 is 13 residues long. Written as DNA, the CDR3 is TGTGCCAGCAGCTTAGTCCAGGGCTATGAGCAGTTCTTC. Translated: CASSLVQGYEQFF.

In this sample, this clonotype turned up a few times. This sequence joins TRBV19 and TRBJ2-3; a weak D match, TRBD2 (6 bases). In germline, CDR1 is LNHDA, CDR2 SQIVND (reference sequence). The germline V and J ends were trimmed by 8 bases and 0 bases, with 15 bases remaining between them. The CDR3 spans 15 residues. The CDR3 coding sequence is TGTGCCAGTTCAAGCGGGTCCGCTAGCACAGATACGCAGTATTTT. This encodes CASSSGSASTDTQYF.

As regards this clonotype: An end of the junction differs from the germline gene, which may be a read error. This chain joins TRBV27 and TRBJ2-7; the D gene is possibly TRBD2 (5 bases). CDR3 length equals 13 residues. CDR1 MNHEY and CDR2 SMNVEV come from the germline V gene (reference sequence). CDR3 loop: CASRKGLSYGQYF. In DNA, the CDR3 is TGTGCCAGCAGGAAAGGACTGTCCTACGGGCAGTACTTC.

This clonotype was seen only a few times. The CDR3 region has the DNA TGCAGTGCTAACCTAGGGGGTTACAACAATGAGCAGTTCTTC. Translation: CSANLGGYNNEQFF. The chain has TRBV20-1 and TRBJ2-1; weak D call: TRBD1 (6 bases). The V end was cut by 4 bases, the J end by 5 bases, with 15 bases between. The germline gives CDR1 DFQATT, CDR2 SNEGSKA (reference sequence). The CDR3 extends over 14 amino acids.

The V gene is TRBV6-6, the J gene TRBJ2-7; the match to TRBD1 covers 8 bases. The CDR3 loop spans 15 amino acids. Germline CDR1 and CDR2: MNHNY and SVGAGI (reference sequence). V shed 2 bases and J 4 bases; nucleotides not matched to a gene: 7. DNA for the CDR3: TGTGCCAGCAGTTACCCCGGGACAGGCGATTACGAGCAGTACTTC. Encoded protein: CASSYPGTGDYEQYF.

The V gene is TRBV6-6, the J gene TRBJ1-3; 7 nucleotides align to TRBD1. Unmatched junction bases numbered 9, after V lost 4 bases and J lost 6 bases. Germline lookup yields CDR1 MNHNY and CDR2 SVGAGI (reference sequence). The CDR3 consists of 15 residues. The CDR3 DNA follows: TGTGCCAGCAGTTTCAAGACAGGGACGGAAAACACCATATATTTT. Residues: CASSFKTGTENTIYF.

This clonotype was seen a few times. CDR3 sequence reads: CASSYSMDGKLNPYGYTF. The CDR3 DNA reads as TGTGCCAGCAGTTACTCAATGGACGGGAAACTGAATCCCTATGGCTACACCTTC. The chain links TRBV6-6 to TRBJ1-2; D not certain. The CDR3 loop spans 18 amino acids. Germline V gene lookup returns CDR1 MNHNY and CDR2 SVGAGI (reference sequence). V lost 0 bases and J 4 bases, leaving 21 bases between the germline ends.

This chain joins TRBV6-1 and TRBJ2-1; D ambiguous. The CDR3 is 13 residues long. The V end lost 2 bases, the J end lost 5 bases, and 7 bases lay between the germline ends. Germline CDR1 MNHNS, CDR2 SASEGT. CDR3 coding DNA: TGTGCCAGCAGTGAAAATGCCAACAATGAGCAGTTCTTC. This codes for CASSENANNEQFF.

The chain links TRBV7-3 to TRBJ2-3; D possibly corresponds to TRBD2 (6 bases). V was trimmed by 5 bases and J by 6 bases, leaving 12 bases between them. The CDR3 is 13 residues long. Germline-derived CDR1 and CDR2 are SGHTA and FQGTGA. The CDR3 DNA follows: TGTGCCAGCAGCCAGACTAGAGTTGATACGCAGTATTTT. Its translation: CASSQTRVDTQYF.

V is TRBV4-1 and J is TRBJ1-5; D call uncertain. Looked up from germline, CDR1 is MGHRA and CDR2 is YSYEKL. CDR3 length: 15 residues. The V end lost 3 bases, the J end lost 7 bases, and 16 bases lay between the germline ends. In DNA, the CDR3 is TGCGCCAGCAGCCACATAGGCGAATCTGGCCAGCCCCAGCATTTT. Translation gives CASSHIGESGQPQHF.

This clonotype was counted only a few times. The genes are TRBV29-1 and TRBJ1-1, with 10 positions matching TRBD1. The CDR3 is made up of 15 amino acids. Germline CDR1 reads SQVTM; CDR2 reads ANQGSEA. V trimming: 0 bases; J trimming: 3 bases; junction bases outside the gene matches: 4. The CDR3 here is CSVEDYGTGDTEAFF. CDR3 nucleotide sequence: TGCAGCGTTGAAGATTACGGGACAGGGGACACTGAAGCTTTCTTT. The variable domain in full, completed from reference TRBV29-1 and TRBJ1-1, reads SAVISQKPSRDICQRGTSLTIQCQVDSQVTMMFWYRQQPGQSLTLIATANQGSEATYESGFVIDKFPISRPNLTFSTLTVSNMSPEDSSIYLCSVEDYGTGDTEAFFGQGTRLTVV.